Sequencing of this T cell receptor beta chain was carried out in a study of PD-L1 blockade in urothelial cancer. Study in general: At 3 weeks after treatment start (second dose) and again at 6 weeks, blood was analyzed.

Per-patient samples, pretreatment and on-treatment, numbered 1 to 8. CDR1 is SGHVS and CDR2 is FQNEAQ in the germline V gene. The CDR3 is 18 residues long. The J segment lost 0 bases and the V segment lost 2 bases, leaving 9 bases of the junction unmatched. The templates were synthetic TCR analogs, and they were spiked into each PCR. Assay: immunoSEQ multiplex PCR; the TCRdb copy retains only in-frame clones and omits some. The sample holds 40,000 or so clones, 70% to 85% seen once. The chain has TRBV7-8 and TRBJ2-5, with 10 bases fitting TRBD2. The clonotype comes from a man aged 55 to 70 with urothelial cancer. Sequences were derived from PBMCs, sampled around atezolizumab (anti-PD-L1) treatment. This CDR3 reads CASSLSGVTSGYQETQYF. The DNA of the CDR3 is TGTGCCAGCAGCTTATCTGGGGTGACTAGCGGGTACCAAGAGACCCAGTACTTC.